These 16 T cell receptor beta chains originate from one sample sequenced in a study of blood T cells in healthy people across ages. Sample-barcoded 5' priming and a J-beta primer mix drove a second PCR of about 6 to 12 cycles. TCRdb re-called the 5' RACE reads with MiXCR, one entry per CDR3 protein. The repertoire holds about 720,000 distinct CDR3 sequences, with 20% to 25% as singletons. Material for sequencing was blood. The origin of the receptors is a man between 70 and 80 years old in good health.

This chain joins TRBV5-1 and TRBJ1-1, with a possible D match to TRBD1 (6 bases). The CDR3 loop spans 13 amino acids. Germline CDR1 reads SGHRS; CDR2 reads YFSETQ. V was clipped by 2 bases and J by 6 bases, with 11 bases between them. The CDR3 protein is CASSFTGPAEAFF. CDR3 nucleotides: TGCGCCAGCAGCTTCACAGGGCCCGCTGAAGCTTTCTTT.

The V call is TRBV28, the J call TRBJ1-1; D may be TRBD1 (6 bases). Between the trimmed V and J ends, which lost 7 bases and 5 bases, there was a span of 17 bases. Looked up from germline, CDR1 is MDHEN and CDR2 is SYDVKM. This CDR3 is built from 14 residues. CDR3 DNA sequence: TGTGCCAGCACCTTGGGGGGGCGAAGAACTGAAGCTTTCTTT. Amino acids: CASTLGGRRTEAFF.

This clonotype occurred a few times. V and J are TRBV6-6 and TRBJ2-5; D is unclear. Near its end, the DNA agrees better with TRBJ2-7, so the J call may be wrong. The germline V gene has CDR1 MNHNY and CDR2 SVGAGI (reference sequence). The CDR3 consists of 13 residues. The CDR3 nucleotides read TGTGCCAGCAGTTACTACTCCGGCTACGAGCAGTACGTC. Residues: CASSYYSGYEQYV.

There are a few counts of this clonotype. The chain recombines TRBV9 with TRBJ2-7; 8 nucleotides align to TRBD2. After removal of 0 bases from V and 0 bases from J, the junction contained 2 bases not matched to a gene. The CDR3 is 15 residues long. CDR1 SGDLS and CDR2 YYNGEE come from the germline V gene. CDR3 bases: TGTGCCAGCAGCGTAGGCGGGGGGCACTCCTACGAGCAGTACTTC. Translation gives CASSVGGGHSYEQYF. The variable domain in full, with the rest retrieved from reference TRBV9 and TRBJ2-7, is DSGVTQTPKHLITATGQRVTLRCSPRSGDLSVYWYQQSLDQGLQFLIQYYNGEERAKGNILERFSAQQFPDLHSELNLSSLELGDSALYFCASSVGGGHSYEQYFGPGTRLTVT.

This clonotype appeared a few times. The CDR3 here is CSARRDRFIEGYTF. CDR3 DNA: TGCAGTGCTAGAAGGGACCGATTTATTGAGGGCTACACCTTC. The V call is TRBV20-1, the J call TRBJ1-2; tentatively, D is TRBD1 (5 bases). Trimming took 2 bases from V and 8 from J, leaving 18 bases between them. CDR1 and CDR2 from the germline V gene are DFQATT and SNEGSKA (reference sequence). The CDR3 is made up of 14 amino acids.

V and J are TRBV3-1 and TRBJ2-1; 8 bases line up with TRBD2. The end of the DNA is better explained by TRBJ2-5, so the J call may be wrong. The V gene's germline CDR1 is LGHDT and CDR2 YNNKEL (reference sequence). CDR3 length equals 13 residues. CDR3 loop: CASGGLVQETQYF. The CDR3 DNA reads TGTGCCAGCGGGGGACTAGTACAAGAGACCCAGTACTTC.

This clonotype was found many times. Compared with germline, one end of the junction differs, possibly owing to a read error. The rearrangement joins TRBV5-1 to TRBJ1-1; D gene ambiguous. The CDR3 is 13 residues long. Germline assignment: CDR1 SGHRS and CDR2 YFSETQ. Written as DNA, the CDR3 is TGTGCCAGCAGCCCAGAGGGAAACACTGAAGCTTTCTTT. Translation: CASSPEGNTEAFF. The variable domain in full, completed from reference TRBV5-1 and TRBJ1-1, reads KAGVTQTPRYLIKTRGQQVTLSCSPISGHRSVSWYQQTPGQGLQFLFEYFSETQRNKGNFPGRFSGRQFSNSRSEMNVSTLELGDSALYLCASSPEGNTEAFFGQGTRLTVV.

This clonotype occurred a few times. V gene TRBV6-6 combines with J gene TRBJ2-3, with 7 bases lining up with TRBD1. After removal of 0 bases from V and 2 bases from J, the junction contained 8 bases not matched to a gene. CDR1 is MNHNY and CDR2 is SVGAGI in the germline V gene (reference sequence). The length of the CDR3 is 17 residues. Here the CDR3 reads CASSYSKTGASTDTQYF. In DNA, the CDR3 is TGTGCCAGCAGTTACTCAAAAACAGGGGCCTCCACAGATACGCAGTATTTT.

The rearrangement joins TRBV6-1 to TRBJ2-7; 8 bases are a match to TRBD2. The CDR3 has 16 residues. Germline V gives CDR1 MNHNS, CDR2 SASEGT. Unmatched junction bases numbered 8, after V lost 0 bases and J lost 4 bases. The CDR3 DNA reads TGTGCCAGCAGTGAAGCGCTTCGGGGACTAGTTTACGAGCAGTACGTC. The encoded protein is CASSEALRGLVYEQYV.

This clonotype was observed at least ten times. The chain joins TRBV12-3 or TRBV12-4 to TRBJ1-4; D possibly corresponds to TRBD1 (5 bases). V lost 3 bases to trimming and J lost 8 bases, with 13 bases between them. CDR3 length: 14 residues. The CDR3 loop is CASSLKQGGEKLFF. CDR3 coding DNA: TGTGCCAGCAGTTTGAAGCAGGGAGGCGAAAAACTGTTTTTT.

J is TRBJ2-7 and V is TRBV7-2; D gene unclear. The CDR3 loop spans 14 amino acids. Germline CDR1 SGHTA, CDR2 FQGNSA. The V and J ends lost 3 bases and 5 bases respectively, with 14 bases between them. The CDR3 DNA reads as TGTGCCAGCAGCTTTTCGTATGGGGTCCACGAGCAGTACTTC. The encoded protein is CASSFSYGVHEQYF.

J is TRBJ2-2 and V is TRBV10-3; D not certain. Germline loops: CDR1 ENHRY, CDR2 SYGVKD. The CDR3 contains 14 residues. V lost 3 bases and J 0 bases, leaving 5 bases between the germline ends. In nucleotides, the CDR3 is TGTGCCATCAGTGAATTCCCGAACACCGGGGAGCTGTTTTTT. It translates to CAISEFPNTGELFF.

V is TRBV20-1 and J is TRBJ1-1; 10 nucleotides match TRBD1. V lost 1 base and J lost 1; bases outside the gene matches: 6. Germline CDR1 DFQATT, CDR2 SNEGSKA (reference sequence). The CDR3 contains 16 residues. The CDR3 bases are TGCAGTGCTAGAGTGCGGGACAGGGGTTGGAACACTGAAGCTTTCTTT. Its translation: CSARVRDRGWNTEAFF.

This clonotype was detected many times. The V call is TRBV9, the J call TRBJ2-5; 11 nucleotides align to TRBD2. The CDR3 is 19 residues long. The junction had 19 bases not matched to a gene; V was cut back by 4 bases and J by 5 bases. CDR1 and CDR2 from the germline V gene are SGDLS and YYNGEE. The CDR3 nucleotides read TGTGCCAGCAGCCCCCGAATAGGACTAGCGGGCGGTTTTAGGGAGACCCAGTACTTC. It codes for CASSPRIGLAGGFRETQYF.

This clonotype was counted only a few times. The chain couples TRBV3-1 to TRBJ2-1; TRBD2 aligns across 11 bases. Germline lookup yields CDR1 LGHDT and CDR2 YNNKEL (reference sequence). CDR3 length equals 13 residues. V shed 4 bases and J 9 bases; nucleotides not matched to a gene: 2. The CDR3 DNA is TGTGCCAGCAGCCTGGGACTAGCGGTTGAGCAGTTCTTC. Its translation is CASSLGLAVEQFF.

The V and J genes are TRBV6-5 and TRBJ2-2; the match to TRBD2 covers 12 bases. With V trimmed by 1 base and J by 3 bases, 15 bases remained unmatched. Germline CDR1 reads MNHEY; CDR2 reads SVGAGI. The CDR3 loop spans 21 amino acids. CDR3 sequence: CASSYFPPRTSGVLYTGELFF. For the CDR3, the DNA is TGTGCCAGCAGTTACTTTCCCCCTCGGACTAGCGGGGTGTTATACACCGGGGAGCTGTTTTTT.